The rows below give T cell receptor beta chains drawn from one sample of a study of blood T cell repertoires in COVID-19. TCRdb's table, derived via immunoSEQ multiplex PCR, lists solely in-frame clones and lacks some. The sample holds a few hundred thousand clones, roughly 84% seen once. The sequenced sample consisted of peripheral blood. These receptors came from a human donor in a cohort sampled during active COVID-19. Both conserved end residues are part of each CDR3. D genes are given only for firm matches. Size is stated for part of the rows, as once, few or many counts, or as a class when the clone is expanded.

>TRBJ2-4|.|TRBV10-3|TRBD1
TGTGCCATCAGTGCTGGACAGGGGTCGACGGGACAAAACATTCAGTACTTC
CAISAGQGSTGQNIQYF
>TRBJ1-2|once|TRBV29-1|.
TGCAGCGCCCGAGGGCAGGGACTCTATGGCTACACCTTC
CSARGQGLYGYTF
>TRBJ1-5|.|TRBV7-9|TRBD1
TGTGCCAGCAGCTCGGGACAGGGGTATCAGCCCCAGCATTTT
CASSSGQGYQPQHF
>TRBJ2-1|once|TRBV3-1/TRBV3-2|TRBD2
TGTGCCACCGGGCCGGGAGCGGGACTTCAAAATGAGCAGTTCTTC
CATGPGAGLQNEQFF
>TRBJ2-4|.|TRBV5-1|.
TGCGCCAGCAGCTTGGAAGGGGAAAACATTCAGTACTTC
CASSLEGENIQYF
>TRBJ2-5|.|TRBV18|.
TGTGCCAGCTCACCGGGGCAGGGAGAGACCCAGTACTTC
CASSPGQGETQYF
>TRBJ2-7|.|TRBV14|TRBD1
TGTGCCAGCAGCCAAGGGAGTCCGACAGGGGGAGTCGAGCAGTACTTC
CASSQGSPTGGVEQYF
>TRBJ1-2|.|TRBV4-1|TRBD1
TGCGCCAGCAGCCAAGTGGGACAGGGTATTCTTAGCTATGGCTACACCTTC
CASSQVGQGILSYGYTF
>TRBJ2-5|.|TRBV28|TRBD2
TGTGCCAGCACCCCTGCAGGACTAGCGGGAGTAATTACTGAGACCCAGTACTTC
CASTPAGLAGVITETQYF
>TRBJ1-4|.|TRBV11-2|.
TGTGCCAGCAGCCCCGGGAGGGGAGGTGAAAAACTGTTTTTT
CASSPGRGGEKLFF
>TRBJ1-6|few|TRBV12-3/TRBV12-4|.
TGTGCCAGCAGGCTCGGGGGTTCACCCCTCCACTTT
CASRLGGSPLHF
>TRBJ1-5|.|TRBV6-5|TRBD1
TGTGCCAGCAGTAGGACAGGGACCAATCAGCCCCAGCATTTT
CASSRTGTNQPQHF
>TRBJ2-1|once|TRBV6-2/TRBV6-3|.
TGTGCCAGCAGTTACTACCGGGATAGTCAGAATGAGCAGTTCTTC
CASSYYRDSQNEQFF
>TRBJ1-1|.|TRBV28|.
TGTGCCAGCAGTTTAGTGGGGGCGCCGAACACTGAAGCTTTCTTT
CASSLVGAPNTEAFF
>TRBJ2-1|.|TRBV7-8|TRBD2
TGTGCCAGCAGCTCAGCGGGAGTTACTTACAATGAGCAGTTCTTC
CASSSAGVTYNEQFF
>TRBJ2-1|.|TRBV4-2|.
TGTGCCAGCAGCCAAGCCTTGCGAGTTGAGCAGTTCTTC
CASSQALRVEQFF
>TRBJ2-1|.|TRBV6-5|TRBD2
TGTGCCAGCAGGAAGCGGGATCTCTACAATGAGCAGTTCTTC
CASRKRDLYNEQFF
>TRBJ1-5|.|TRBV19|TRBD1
TGTGCCAGTTGGACAGGTAATCAGCCCCAGCATTTT
CASWTGNQPQHF
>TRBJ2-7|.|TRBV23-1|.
TGCGCCACCAACCAACGGGGTTTCTCCTACGAGCAGTACTTC
CATNQRGFSYEQYF
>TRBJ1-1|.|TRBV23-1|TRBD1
TGCGCCAGCAGCCATGTTTGCGGGACAGGGGGCAATGACGGTGAAGCTTTCTTT
CASSHVCGTGGNDGEAFF
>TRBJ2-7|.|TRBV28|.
TGTGCCAGCAGCCTTCCCTCCTCCTACGAGCAGTACTTC
CASSLPSSYEQYF
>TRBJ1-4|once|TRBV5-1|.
TGCGCCAGCAGCTTGGTGGCCGGGACACGTAATGAAAAACTGTTTTTT
CASSLVAGTRNEKLFF
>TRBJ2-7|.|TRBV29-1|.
TGCAGCGTTGAAGGTCCAGGCTCCTACGAGCAGTACTTC
CSVEGPGSYEQYF
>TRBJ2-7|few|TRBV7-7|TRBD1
TGTGCTAGCAGCCCGGGACAGTTCGGGGAGCAGTACTTC
CASSPGQFGEQYF
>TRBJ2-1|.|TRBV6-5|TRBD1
TGTGCCACCAGGAAGGGGGCCTCCTACAATGAGCAGTTCTTC
CATRKGASYNEQFF
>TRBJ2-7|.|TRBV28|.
TGTGCCAGCAGTTCACCCCTTCGACGGGTCTACGAGCAGTACTTC
CASSSPLRRVYEQYF
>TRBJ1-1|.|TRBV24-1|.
TGTGCCACCAGTGATAATAGGGGGACGCTGCTATCCTCTGAAGCTTTCTTT
CATSDNRGTLLSSEAFF
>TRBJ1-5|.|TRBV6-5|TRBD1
TGTGCCAGCAGCCCGGACAGGGGGCATCAGCCCCAGCATTTT
CASSPDRGHQPQHF
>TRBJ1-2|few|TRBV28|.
TGTGCCAGCAGATTCTCGTCTGACGGGGACTATGGCTACACCTTC
CASRFSSDGDYGYTF
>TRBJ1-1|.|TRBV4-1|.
TGCGCCAGCAGCCAAAGACAGGTGTCCGACACTGAAGCTTTCTTT
CASSQRQVSDTEAFF
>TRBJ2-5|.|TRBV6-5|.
TGTGCCAGCAGTCCCCCCCCGACAGGGAGGGAGACCCAGTACTTC
CASSPPPTGRETQYF
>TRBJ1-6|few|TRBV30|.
TGTGCCTGGAGTGGTGTAGCTAATTCACCCCTCCACTTT
CAWSGVANSPLHF
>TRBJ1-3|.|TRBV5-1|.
TGCGCCAGCAGCTACACAGGCGACTCTGGAAACACCATATATTTT
CASSYTGDSGNTIYF
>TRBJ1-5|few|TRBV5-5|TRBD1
TGTGCCAGCAGCCTACAGGGGGATAGCAATCAGCCCCAGCATTTT
CASSLQGDSNQPQHF
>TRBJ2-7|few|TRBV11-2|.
TGTGCCAGCAGCTTAGCGCCAGGGGGGTCCTACGAGCAGTACTTC
CASSLAPGGSYEQYF
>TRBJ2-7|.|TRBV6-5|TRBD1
TGTGCCAGCAACCCAGGACAGGGGTGGGAGCAGTACTTC
CASNPGQGWEQYF
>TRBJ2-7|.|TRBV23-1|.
TGCGCCAGCATTGACACGTTCTTCCCCACCTACGAGCAGTACTTC
CASIDTFFPTYEQYF
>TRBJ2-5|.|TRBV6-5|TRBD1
TGTGCCAGCAGAGGGGGGACAGGAATCCAAGAGACCCAGTACTTC
CASRGGTGIQETQYF
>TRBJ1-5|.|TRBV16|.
TGTGCCAGCAGCCAGGGGGGGAGCAATCAGCCCCAGCATTTT
CASSQGGSNQPQHF
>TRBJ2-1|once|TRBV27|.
TGTGCCAGCAGTTTATCGGGGCTAGAACCCTACAATGAGCAGTTCTTC
CASSLSGLEPYNEQFF
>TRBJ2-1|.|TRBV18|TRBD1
TGTGCCAGCTCACTAGACAGGGGCTACAATGAGCAGTTCTTC
CASSLDRGYNEQFF
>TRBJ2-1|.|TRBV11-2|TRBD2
TGTGCCAGCAGCCCGGGACTAGCGGGAAGCTCCTACAATGAGCAGTTCTTC
CASSPGLAGSSYNEQFF
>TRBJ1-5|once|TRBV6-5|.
TGTGCCAGCAGAACCATTGACAGCAACAATCAGCCCCAGCATTTT
CASRTIDSNNQPQHF
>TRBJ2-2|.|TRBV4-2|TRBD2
TGTGCCAGCAGCCATTTTATTAGCGGGAGGGTCGGGGAGCTGTTTTTT
CASSHFISGRVGELFF
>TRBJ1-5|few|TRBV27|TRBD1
TGTGCCAGCAGTCCCAGGACAGGGAACAATCAGCCCCAGCATTTT
CASSPRTGNNQPQHF
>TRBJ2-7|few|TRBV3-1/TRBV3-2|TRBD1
TGTGCCAGCAGCCAAGAGGCTGGGACAGCAGACTACGAGCAGTACTTC
CASSQEAGTADYEQYF